This T cell receptor (beta chain) emerged from a study of pediatric ulcerative colitis. Whole-study context: Fewer than 10 patients showed pancolitis and two showed left-sided colitis.

Broader study findings: Blood-rectal clonal overlap within each person was significantly higher in ulcerative colitis patients than controls. All ulcerative colitis patients, but no controls, carried two rectal clonotypes.

The assay was run at survey level. Sequenced by immunoSEQ multiplex PCR; TCRdb stores in-frame clones only, minus some. This table holds around 18,000 clones, roughly 70% found once. Rectal tissue came from one to two pinch biopsies taken at colonoscopy. This clone was counted a few times. Antigen specificity is unknown. The source material was gut tissue. This TCR came from a boy aged 5-17 years with moderate ulcerative colitis.

The CDR3 DNA sequence: TGCGCCAGCAGCATCGGGACTAGCGGGCTATCCTACGAGCAGTACTTC. Protein sequence: CASSIGTSGLSYEQYF. The chain carries TRBV5-1 and TRBJ2-7, with 12 nucleotides matching TRBD2. The CDR3 consists of 16 residues. The ends lost 4 bases at V and 1 base at J; junction bases unmatched: 6. The germline V gene encodes CDR1 SGHRS and CDR2 YFSETQ.